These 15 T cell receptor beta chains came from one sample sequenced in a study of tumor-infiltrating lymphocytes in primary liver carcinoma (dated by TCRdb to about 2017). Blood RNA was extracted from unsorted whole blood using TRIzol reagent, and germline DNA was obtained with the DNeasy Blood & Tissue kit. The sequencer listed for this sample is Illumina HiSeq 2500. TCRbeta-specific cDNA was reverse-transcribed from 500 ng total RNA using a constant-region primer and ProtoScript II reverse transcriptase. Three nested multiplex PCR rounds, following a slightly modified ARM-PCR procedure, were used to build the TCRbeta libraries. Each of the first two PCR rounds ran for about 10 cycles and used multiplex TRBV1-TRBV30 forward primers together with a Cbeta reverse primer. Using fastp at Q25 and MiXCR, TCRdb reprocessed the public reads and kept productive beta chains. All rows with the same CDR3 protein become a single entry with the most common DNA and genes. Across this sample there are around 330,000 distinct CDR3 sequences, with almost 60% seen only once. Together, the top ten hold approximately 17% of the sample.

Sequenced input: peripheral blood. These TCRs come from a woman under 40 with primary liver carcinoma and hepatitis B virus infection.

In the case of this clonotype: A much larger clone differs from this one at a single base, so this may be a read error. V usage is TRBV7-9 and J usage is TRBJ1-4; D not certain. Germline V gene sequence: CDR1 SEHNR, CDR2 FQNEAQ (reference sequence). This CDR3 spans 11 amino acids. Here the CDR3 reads CANSSQWKLFF. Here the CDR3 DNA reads TGTGCCAACAGCTCACAGTGGAAACTGTTTTTT.

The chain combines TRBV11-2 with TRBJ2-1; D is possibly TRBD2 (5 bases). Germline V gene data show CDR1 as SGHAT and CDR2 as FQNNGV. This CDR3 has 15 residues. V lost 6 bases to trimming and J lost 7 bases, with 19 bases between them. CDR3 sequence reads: CASSLRSSVGNEQFF. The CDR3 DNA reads TGTGCCAGCAGTTTAAGGAGTAGCGTGGGTAATGAGCAGTTCTTC.

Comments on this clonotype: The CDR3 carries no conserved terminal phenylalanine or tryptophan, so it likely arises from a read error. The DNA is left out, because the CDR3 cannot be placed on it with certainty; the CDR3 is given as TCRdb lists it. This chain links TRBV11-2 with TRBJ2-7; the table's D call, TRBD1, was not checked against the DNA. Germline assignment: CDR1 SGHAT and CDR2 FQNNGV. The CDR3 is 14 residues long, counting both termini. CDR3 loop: CASSRGIDREEKYS.

CDR3 region: CASSKTDSDGQKGELFF. The CDR3 nucleotides read TGTGCCAGCAGCAAAACGGACTCGGACGGCCAAAAAGGGGAGCTGTTTTTT. The chain recombines TRBV21-1 with TRBJ2-2; the tabulated D call, TRBD2, remains unverified against the DNA. TRBV21-1 counts as a pseudogene. The CDR3 loop spans 17 amino acids.

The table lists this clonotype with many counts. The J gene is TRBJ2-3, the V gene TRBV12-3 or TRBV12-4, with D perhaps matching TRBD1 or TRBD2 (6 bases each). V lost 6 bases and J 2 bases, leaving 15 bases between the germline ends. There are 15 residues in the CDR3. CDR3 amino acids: CASSQGGSPTDTQYF. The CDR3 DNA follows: TGTGCCAGCAGCCAAGGGGGGAGTCCCACAGATACGCAGTATTTT.

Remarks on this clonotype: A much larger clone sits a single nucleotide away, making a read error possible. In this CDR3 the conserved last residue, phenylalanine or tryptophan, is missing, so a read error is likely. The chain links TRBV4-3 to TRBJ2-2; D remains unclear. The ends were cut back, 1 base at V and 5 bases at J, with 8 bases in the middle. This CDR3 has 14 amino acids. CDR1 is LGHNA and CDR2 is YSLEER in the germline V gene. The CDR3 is CASSQGFPTGELFL. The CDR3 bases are TGCGCCAGCAGCCAAGGATTTCCTACCGGGGAGCTGTTTCTT.

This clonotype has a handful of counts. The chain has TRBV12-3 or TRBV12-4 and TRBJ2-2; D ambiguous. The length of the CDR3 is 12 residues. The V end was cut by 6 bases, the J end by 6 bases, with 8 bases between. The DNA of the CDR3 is TGTGCCAGCAGGTTGCCCCCCGGGGAGCTGTTTTTT. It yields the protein CASRLPPGELFF.

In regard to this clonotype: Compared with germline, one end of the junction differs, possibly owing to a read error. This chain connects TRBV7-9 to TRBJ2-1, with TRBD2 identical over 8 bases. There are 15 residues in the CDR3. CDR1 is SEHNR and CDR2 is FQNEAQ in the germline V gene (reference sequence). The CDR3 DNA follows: TGTGCCAGCAGCTTAAGTCTAGCGGGTCCCAATAAGCAGTTCTTC. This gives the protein CASSLSLAGPNKQFF.

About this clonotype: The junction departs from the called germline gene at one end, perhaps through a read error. The chain's CDR3 is CSVEATNCGYTF. DNA for the CDR3: TGCAGCGTTGAGGCCACTAACTGTGGCTACACCTTC. This chain connects TRBV29-1 to TRBJ1-2; D is undetermined. The CDR3 has 12 residues. Germline V CDR1 and CDR2: SQVTM, ANQGSEA.

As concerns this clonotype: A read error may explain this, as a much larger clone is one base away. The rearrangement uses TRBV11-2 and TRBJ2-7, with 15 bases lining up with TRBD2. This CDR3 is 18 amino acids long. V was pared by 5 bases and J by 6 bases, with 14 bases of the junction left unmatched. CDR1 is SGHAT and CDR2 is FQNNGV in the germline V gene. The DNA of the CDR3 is TGTGCCAGCAGCATAGGACTAGCGGGAGGGCCTTGGGTGTGCGAGCAGTACTTC. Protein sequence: CASSIGLAGGPWVCEQYF.

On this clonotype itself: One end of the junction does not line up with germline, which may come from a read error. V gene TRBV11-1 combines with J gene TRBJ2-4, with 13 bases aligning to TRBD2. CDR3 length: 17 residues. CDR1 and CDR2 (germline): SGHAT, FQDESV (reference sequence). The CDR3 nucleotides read TGTGCCAGCAGCTTTCCCGGGACTAGCGGGACCAAAAGCATTCGGTACTTC. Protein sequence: CASSFPGTSGTKSIRYF.

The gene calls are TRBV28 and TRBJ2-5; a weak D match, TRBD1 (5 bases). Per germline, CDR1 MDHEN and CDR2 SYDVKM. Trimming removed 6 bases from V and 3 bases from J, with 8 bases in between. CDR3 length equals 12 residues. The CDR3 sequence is CASRRQKETQYF. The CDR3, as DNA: TGTGCCAGCAGGAGACAGAAAGAGACCCAGTACTTC.

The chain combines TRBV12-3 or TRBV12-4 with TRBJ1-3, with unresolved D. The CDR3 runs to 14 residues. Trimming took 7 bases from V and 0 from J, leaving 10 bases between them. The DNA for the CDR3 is TGTGCCAGCAATGACCGGGACTCTGGAAACACCATATATTTT. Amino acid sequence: CASNDRDSGNTIYF.

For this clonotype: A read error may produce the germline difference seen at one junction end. CDR3 in amino acids: CASGLGPSPRGANYGYTF. DNA for the CDR3: TGTGCCAGCGGCTTAGGTCCTAGTCCCAGAGGGGCTAACTATGGCTACACCTTC. This chain uses TRBV11-2 with TRBJ1-2; possible D gene TRBD1, 5 bases. Per germline, CDR1 SGHAT and CDR2 FQNNGV. This CDR3 is built from 18 residues.

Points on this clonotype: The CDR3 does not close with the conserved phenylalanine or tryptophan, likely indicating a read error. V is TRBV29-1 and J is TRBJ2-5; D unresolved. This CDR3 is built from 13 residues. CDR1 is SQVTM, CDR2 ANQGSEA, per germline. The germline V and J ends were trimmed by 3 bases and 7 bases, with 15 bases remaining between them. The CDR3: CSVEGLNVGTQYL. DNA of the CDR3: TGCAGCGTTGAGGGTTTGAATGTAGGGACCCAGTACCTC.